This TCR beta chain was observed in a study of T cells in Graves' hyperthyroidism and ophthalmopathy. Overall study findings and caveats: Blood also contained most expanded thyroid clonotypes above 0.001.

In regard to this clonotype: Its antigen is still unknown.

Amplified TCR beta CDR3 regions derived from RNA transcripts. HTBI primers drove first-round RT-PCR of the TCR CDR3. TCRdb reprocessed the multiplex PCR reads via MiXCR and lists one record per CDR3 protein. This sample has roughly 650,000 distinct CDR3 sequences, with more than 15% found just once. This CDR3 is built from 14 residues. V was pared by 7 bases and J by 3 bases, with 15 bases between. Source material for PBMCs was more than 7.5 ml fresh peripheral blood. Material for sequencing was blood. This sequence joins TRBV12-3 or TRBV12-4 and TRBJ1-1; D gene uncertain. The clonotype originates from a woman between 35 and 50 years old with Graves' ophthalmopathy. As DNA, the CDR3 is TGTGCCAGCAAACCGGGAATAGGGTACACTGAAGCTTTCTTT. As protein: CASKPGIGYTEAFF.